The 18 T cell receptor beta chains presented below share a single source sample, sequenced in a study of cytomegalovirus exposure and HLA in healthy donors (dated by TCRdb to 2015 to 2018). The library was obtained by the immunoSEQ multiplex PCR assay. The immuneACCESS repertoire file appears here via TCRdb, limited to in-frame rearrangements. These files lack a portion of the clones; in checked studies, under half of the deficit traces to unresolved V genes, and the cause of the others is not known. The sample records roughly 200,000 clones, 86% of which are singletons. The top ten constitute about 7.7% of the sample. What was sequenced was PBMCs. Receptors were obtained from a man aged 25 to 40 in good health and CMV-seropositive.

J is TRBJ2-3 and V is TRBV9; D assignment may be TRBD1 or TRBD2 (5 bases each). Trimming shortened V by 6 bases and J by 4 bases, and 15 bases separated the two germline ends. The germline gives CDR1 SGDLS, CDR2 YYNGEE. The CDR3 extends over 14 amino acids. The CDR3 protein is CASTAGTGADTQYF. As DNA, the CDR3 is TGTGCCAGCACCGCAGGGACCGGAGCAGATACGCAGTATTTT.

The V call is TRBV27, the J call TRBJ2-2; TRBD2 aligns across 12 bases. Germline CDR1 reads MNHEY; CDR2 reads SMNVEV (reference sequence). This CDR3 region has 16 residues. The J segment lost 9 bases and the V segment lost 8 bases, leaving 13 bases of the junction unmatched. The CDR3 protein is CASARPGLAGVRELFF. CDR3 nucleotides: TGTGCCAGCGCAAGACCGGGACTAGCGGGCGTCAGGGAGCTGTTTTTT.

This sequence joins TRBV6-5 and TRBJ2-5; D remains ambiguous. Per the germline V gene, CDR1 is MNHEY and CDR2 is SVGAGI. The ends were cut back, 2 bases at V and 4 bases at J, with 14 bases in the middle. This CDR3 region has 15 residues. The CDR3 protein is CASSYGVSRGETQYF. CDR3 nucleotides: TGTGCCAGCAGTTACGGGGTTAGTCGCGGAGAGACCCAGTACTTC.

The chain carries TRBV18 and TRBJ2-5, with TRBD1 identical over 9 bases. J gave up 0 bases and V 3 bases, and 5 bases lay outside the gene matches. The CDR3 spans 16 residues. In germline, CDR1 is KGHSH, CDR2 LQKENI. The CDR3 sequence is CASSPRDRADQETQYF. For the CDR3, the DNA is TGTGCCAGCTCACCTAGGGACAGGGCGGACCAAGAGACCCAGTACTTC.

This clone was seen just once. The rearrangement joins TRBV27 to TRBJ2-3; D may correspond to TRBD1 or TRBD2 (6 bases each). With 2 bases removed from V and 3 bases from J, the gap between germline ends came to 12 bases. CDR1 is MNHEY, CDR2 SMNVEV, per germline (reference sequence). The CDR3 contains 15 residues. CDR3 sequence reads: CASSLEGGWTDTQYF. As DNA, the CDR3 is TGTGCCAGCAGTTTAGAGGGGGGATGGACAGATACGCAGTATTTT.

This chain connects TRBV9 to TRBJ1-2, with no clear D. This CDR3 is 14 amino acids long. The V gene's germline CDR1 is SGDLS and CDR2 YYNGEE. With 1 base removed from V and 5 bases from J, the gap between germline ends came to 12 bases. CDR3: CASSVKEAAYGYTF. In DNA form, the CDR3 reads TGTGCCAGCAGCGTAAAGGAAGCCGCTTATGGCTACACCTTC.

This chain uses TRBV7-8 with TRBJ1-2, with 10 positions matching TRBD1. The CDR3 has 16 amino acids. Germline V lookup: CDR1 SGHVS, CDR2 FQNEAQ. With V trimmed by 8 bases and J by 1 base, 10 bases remained unmatched. The CDR3 DNA reads as TGTGCCAGCGGCAGGACAGGGGGATTCAGTAACTATGGCTACACCTTC. This translates into CASGRTGGFSNYGYTF.

The chain joins TRBV27 to TRBJ2-1, with D perhaps matching TRBD2 (7 bases). This CDR3 region has 15 residues. In germline, CDR1 is MNHEY, CDR2 SMNVEV (reference sequence). Trimming stripped 2 bases from V and 8 bases from J, with 16 bases between. This CDR3 is CASSLRWGGLDEQFF. CDR3 sequence (DNA): TGTGCCAGCAGTTTACGGTGGGGGGGCCTGGATGAGCAGTTCTTC.

This clone was counted once. The chain joins TRBV27 to TRBJ2-7; weak D call: TRBD1 (5 bases). This CDR3 is 12 amino acids long. Per the germline V gene, CDR1 is MNHEY and CDR2 is SMNVEV (reference sequence). V lost 3 bases and J lost 4, with 7 bases in between. DNA for the CDR3: TGTGCCAGCAGTTTCCAGGGTTACGAGCAGTACTTC. Amino acids: CASSFQGYEQYF.

This clone has only one observation. A much larger clone differs from this one at a single base, so this may be a read error. Within the sample, other DNA sequences also encode this same CDR3. The chain couples TRBV5-6 to TRBJ2-2, with D tentatively TRBD2 (5 bases). The germline V gene has CDR1 SGHDT and CDR2 YYEEEE. CDR3 length equals 15 residues. Here the CDR3 DNA reads TGTGCTAGCAGCTTGGTAGAGGGTATGAACGGGGAGCTGTTTTTT. Its protein is CASSLVEGMNGELFF.

The V call is TRBV11-2, the J call TRBJ2-7; 13 bases fit TRBD2. The CDR3 spans 14 residues. Trimming removed 9 bases from V and 2 bases from J; junction bases left unmatched: 4. CDR1 is SGHAT and CDR2 is FQNNGV in the germline V gene. This chain's CDR3 is CASRLAGGAYEQYF. The CDR3 nucleotides read TGTGCCAGTCGACTAGCGGGAGGAGCCTACGAGCAGTACTTC.

The chain carries TRBV6-5 and TRBJ1-1, with a tentative D call TRBD1 (5 bases). CDR1 is MNHEY and CDR2 is SVGAGI in the germline V gene. The ends were cut back, 7 bases at V and 6 bases at J, with 12 bases in the middle. This CDR3 contains 12 residues. The CDR3 sequence: CASTSWGSEAFF. In DNA, the CDR3 is TGTGCCAGCACCTCATGGGGGTCTGAAGCTTTCTTT.

This chain connects TRBV7-6 to TRBJ1-2; D uncertain. The CDR3 is 16 residues long. CDR1 is SGHVS and CDR2 is FNYEAQ in the germline V gene. Trimming cost V 4 bases and J 4 bases, with 19 bases left between them. DNA of the CDR3: TGTGCCAGCAGCTATGGTAGGCCAGACAAAACCTATGGCTACACCTTC. This codes for CASSYGRPDKTYGYTF.

This clone was picked up one time. The chain combines TRBV29-1 with TRBJ1-5; the D is unclear. The V end lost 5 bases, the J end lost 1 base, and 9 bases lay between the germline ends. The CDR3 consists of 13 residues. In germline, CDR1 is SQVTM, CDR2 ANQGSEA. CDR3 residues: CSVLWGSNQPQHF. The CDR3 region has the DNA TGCAGCGTTCTTTGGGGAAGCAATCAGCCCCAGCATTTT.

The chain combines TRBV6-5 with TRBJ1-4, with 7 bases lining up with TRBD1. Germline CDR1 MNHEY, CDR2 SVGAGI. This CDR3 spans 15 amino acids. With 2 bases clipped from V and 5 bases from J, the junction kept 5 bases outside the gene matches. Written as DNA, the CDR3 is TGTGCCAGCAGTTACGGTAGGGGACAGAATGAAAAACTGTTTTTT. Protein: CASSYGRGQNEKLFF.

The chain carries TRBV27 and TRBJ1-1; D uncertain. Germline lookup yields CDR1 MNHEY and CDR2 SMNVEV (reference sequence). Trimming cost V 6 bases and J 1 base, with 12 bases left between them. The CDR3 is 14 residues long. The CDR3 bases are TGTGCCAGCAGGTCATATTTGGGGAACACTGAAGCTTTCTTT. Protein: CASRSYLGNTEAFF.

The chain couples TRBV2 to TRBJ2-7; no definite D call. Trimming removed 3 bases from V and 5 bases from J, with 8 bases in between. Germline-derived CDR1 and CDR2 are SNHLY and FYNNEI. The CDR3 runs to 12 residues. The CDR3 coding sequence is TGTGCCAGCAGTGATTTGGGGAACGAGCAGTACTTC. This gives the protein CASSDLGNEQYF.

V and J are TRBV7-9 and TRBJ2-5, with 7 bases aligning to TRBD1. The germline CDR1 and CDR2 sequences are SEHNR and FQNEAQ (reference sequence). Trimming removed 6 bases from V and 1 base from J; junction bases left unmatched: 5. The CDR3 covers 14 residues. CDR3 loop: CASSLQGVQETQYF. The CDR3 coding sequence is TGTGCCAGCAGTCTCCAGGGGGTCCAAGAGACCCAGTACTTC.